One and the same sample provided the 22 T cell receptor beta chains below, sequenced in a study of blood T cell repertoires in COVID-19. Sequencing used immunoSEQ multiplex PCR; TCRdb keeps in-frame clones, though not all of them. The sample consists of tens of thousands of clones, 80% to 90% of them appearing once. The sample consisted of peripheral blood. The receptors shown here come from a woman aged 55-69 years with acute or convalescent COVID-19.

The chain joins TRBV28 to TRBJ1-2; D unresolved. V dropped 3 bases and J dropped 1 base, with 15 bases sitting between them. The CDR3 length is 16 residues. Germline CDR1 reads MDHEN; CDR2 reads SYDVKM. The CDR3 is CASSLKGYSFNYGYTF. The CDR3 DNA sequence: TGTGCCAGCAGTTTGAAAGGTTACAGCTTTAACTATGGCTACACCTTC.

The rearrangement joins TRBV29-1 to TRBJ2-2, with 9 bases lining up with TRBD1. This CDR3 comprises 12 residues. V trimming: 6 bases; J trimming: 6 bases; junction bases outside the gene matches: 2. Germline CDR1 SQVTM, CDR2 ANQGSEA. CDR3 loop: CSVGQGPGELFF. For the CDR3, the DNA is TGCAGCGTGGGACAGGGTCCCGGGGAGCTGTTTTTT.

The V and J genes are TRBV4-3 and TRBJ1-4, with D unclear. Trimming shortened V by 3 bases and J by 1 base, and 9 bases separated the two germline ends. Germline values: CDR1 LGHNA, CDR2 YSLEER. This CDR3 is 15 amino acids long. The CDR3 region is CASSQGFRTNEKLFF. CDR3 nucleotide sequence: TGCGCCAGCAGCCAGGGCTTTAGAACTAATGAAAAACTGTTTTTT.

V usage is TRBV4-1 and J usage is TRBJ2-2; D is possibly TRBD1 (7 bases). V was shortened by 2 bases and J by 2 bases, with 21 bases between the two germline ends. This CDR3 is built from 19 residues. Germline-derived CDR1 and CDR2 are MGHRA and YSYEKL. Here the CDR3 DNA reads TGCGCCAGCAGCCAAAACCGAGGTCCAGGGGGGCTCAACACCGGGGAGCTGTTTTTT. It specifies CASSQNRGPGGLNTGELFF.

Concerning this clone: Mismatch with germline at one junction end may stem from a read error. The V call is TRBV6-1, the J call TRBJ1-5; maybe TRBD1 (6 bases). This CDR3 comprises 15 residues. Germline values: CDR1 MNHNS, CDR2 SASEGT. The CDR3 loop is CASSEEGGSNQPQHF. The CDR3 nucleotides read TGTGCCAGCAGCGAAGAAGGGGGAAGCAATCAGCCCCAGCATTTT.

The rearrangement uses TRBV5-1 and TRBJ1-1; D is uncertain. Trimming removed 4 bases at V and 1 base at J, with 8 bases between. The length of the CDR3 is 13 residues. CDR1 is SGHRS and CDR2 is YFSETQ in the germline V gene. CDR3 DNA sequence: TGCGCCAGCAGCCATTCAGAGAACACTGAAGCTTTCTTT. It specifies CASSHSENTEAFF.

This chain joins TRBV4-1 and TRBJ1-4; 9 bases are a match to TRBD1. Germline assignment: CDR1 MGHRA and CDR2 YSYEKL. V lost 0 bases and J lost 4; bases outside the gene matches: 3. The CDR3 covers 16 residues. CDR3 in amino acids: CASSQDGTGHNEKLFF. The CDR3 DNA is TGCGCCAGCAGCCAAGATGGGACAGGGCATAATGAAAAACTGTTTTTT.

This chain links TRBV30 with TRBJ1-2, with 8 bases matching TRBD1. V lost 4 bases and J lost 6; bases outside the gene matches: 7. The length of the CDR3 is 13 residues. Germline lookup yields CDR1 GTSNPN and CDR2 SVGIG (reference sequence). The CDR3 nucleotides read TGTGCCTGGACCCGCCAGGGGGCGGATGGCTACACCTTC. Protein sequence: CAWTRQGADGYTF.

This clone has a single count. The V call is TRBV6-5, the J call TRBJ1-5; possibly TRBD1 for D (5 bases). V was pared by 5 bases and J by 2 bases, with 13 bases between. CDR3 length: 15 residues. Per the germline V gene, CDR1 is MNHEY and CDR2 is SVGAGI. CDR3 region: CASSRDSLGNQPQHF. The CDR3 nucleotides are TGTGCCAGCAGTCGCGACAGTTTAGGCAATCAGCCCCAGCATTTT.

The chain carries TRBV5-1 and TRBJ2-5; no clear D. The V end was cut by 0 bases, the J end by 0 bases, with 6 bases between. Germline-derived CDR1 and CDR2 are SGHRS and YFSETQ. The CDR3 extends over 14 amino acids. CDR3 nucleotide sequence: TGCGCCAGCAGCTTGGGCACTTACCAAGAGACCCAGTACTTC. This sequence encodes CASSLGTYQETQYF.

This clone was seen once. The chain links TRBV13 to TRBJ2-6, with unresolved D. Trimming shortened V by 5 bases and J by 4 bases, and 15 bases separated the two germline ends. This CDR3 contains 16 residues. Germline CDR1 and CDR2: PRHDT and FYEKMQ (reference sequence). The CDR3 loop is CASSPDRLSGANVLTF. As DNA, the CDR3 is TGTGCCAGCAGCCCCGACCGACTTTCAGGGGCCAACGTCCTGACTTTC.

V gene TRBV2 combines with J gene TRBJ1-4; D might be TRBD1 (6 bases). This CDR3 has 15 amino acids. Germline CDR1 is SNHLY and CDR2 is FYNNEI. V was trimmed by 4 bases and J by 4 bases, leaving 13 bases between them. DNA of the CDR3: TGTGCCAGCAGTGCGTCACAGGGTTTTAATGAAAAACTGTTTTTT. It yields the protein CASSASQGFNEKLFF. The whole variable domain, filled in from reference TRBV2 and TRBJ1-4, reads EPEVTQTPSHQVTQMGQEVILRCVPISNHLYFYWYRQILGQKVEFLVSFYNNEISEKSEIFDDQFSVERPDGSNFTLKIRSTKLEDSAMYFCASSASQGFNEKLFFGSGTQLSVL.

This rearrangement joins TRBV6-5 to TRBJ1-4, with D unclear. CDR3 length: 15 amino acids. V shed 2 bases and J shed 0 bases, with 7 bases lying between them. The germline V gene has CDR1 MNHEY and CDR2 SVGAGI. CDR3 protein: CASSYAPTTNEKLFF. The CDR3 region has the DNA TGTGCCAGCAGTTACGCGCCCACAACTAATGAAAAACTGTTTTTT.

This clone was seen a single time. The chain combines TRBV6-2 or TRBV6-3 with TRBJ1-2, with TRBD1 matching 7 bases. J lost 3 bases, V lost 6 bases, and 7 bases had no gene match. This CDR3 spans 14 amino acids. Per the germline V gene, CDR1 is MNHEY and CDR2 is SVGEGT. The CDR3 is CASSRAGQYYGYTF. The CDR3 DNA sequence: TGTGCCAGCAGCCGGGCGGGACAGTACTATGGCTACACCTTC.

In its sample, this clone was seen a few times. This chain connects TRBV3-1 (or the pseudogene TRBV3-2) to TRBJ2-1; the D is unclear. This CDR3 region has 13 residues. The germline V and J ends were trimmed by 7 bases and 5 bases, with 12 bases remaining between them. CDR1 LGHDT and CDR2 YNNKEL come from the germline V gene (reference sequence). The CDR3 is CASNSAPNNEQFF. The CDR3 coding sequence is TGTGCCAGCAACTCTGCTCCTAACAATGAGCAGTTCTTC.

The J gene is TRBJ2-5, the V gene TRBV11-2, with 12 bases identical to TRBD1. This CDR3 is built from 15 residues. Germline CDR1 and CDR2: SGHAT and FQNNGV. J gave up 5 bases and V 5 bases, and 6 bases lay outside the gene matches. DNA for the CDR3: TGTGCCAGCAGCCCGGGACAGGGGGCGCGGGAGACCCAGTACTTC. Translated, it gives CASSPGQGARETQYF.

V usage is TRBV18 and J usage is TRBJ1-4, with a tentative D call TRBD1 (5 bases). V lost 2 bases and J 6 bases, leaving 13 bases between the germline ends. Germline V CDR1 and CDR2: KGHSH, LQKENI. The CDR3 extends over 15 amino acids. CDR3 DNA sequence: TGTGCCAGCTCACCATCGACAGCTCGGGATGAAAAACTGTTTTTT. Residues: CASSPSTARDEKLFF.

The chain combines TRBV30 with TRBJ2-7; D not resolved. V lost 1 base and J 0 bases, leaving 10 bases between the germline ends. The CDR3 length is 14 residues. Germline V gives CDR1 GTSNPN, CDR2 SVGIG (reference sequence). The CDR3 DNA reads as TGTGCCTGGAGTGGAGACACGAGCTCCTACGAGCAGTACTTC. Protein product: CAWSGDTSSYEQYF.

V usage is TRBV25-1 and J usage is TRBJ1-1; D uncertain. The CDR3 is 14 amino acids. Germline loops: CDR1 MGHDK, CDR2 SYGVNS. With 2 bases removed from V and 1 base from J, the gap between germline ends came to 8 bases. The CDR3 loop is CASSERQENTEAFF. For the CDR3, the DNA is TGTGCCAGCAGTGAAAGACAAGAGAACACTGAAGCTTTCTTT.

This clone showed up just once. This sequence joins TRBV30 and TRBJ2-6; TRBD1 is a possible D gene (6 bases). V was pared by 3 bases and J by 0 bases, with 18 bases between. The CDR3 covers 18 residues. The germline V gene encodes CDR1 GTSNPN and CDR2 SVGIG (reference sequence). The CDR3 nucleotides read TGTGCCTGGAGCTCCACAGGGTTGACGGGCTCTGGGGCCAACGTCCTGACTTTC. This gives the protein CAWSSTGLTGSGANVLTF. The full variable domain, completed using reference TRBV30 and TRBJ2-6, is SQTIHQWPATLVQPVGSPLSLECTVEGTSNPNLYWYRQAAGRGLQLLFYSVGIGQISSEVPQNLSASRPQDRQFILSSKKLLLSDSGFYLCAWSSTGLTGSGANVLTFGAGSRLTVL.

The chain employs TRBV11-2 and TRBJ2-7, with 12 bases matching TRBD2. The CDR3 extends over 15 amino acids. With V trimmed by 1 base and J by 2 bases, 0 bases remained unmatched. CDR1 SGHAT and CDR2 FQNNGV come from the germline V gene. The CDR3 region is CASSLASGGAYEQYV. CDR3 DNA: TGTGCCAGCAGCTTAGCTAGCGGGGGGGCCTACGAGCAGTACGTC.

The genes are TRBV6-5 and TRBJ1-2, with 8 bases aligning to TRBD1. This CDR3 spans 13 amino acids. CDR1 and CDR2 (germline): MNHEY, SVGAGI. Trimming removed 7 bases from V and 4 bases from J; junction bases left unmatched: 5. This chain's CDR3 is CASTRQGPYGYTF. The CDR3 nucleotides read TGTGCCAGCACTAGACAGGGGCCCTATGGCTACACCTTC.